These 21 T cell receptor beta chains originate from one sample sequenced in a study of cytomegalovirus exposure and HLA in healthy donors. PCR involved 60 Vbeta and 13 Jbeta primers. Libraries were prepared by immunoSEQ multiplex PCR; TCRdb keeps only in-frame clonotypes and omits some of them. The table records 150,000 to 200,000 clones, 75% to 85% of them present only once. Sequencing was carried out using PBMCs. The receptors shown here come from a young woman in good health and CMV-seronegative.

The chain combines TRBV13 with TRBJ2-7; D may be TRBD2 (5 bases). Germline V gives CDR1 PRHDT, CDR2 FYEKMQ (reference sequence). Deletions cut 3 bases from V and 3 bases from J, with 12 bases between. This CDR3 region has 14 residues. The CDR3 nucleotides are TGTGCCAGCAGCTTTCTCCGGGAAAGCTACGAGCAGTACTTC. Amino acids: CASSFLRESYEQYF.

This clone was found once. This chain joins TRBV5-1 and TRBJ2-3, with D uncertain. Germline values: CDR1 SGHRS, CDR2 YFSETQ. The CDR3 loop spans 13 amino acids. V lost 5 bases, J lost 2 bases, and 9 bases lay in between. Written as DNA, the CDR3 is TGCGCCAGCAGACCCGTAGACACAGATACGCAGTATTTT. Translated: CASRPVDTDTQYF.

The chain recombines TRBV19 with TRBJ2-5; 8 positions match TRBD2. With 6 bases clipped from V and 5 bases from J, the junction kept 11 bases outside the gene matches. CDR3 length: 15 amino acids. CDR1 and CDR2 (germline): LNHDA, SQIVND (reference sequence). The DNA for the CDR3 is TGTGCCAGTAGAATGGTAGCGGGAACCCTGGAGACCCAGTACTTC. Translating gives CASRMVAGTLETQYF.

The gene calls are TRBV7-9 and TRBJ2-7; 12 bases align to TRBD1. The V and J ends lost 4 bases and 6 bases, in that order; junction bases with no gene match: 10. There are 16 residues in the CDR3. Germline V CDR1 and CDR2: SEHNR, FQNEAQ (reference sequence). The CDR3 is CASSSTSGTGGGEQYF. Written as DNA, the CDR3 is TGTGCCAGCAGCTCTACGTCCGGGACAGGGGGCGGCGAGCAGTACTTC.

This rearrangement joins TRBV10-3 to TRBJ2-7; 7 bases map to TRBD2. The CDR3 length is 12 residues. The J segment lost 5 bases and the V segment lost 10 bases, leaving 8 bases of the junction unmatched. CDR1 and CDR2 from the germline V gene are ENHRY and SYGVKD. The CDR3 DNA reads TGTGCCACCGGGGGAGGGAGAAACGAGCAGTACTTC. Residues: CATGGGRNEQYF.

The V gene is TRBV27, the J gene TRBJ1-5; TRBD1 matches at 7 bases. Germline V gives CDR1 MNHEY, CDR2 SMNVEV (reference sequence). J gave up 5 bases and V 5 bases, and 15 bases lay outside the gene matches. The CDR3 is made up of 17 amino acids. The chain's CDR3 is CASSPLGQRFQDQPQHF. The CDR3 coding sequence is TGTGCCAGCAGTCCCCTGGGACAGAGGTTTCAGGATCAGCCCCAGCATTTT.

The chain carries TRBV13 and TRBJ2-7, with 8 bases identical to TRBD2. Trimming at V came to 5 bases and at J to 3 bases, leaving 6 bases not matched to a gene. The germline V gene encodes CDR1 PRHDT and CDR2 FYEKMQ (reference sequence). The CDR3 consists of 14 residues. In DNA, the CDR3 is TGTGCCAGCAGCCCCAACGGGGGGGGCTACGAGCAGTACTTC. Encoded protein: CASSPNGGGYEQYF.

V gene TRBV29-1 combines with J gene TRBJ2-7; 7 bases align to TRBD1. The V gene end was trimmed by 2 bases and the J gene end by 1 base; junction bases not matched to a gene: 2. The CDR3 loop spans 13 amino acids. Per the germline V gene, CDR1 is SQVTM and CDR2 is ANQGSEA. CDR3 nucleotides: TGCAGCGTTGAATGGGGACAGTCCTACGAGCAGTACTTC. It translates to CSVEWGQSYEQYF.

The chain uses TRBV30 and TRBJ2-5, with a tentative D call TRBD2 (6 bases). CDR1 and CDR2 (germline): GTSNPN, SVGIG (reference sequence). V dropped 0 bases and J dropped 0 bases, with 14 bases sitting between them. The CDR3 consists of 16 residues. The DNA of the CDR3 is TGTGCCTGGAGTGTCCGGAGGGTCTCGTACCAAGAGACCCAGTACTTC. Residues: CAWSVRRVSYQETQYF. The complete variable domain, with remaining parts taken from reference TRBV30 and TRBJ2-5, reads SQTIHQWPATLVQPVGSPLSLECTVEGTSNPNLYWYRQAAGRGLQLLFYSVGIGQISSEVPQNLSASRPQDRQFILSSKKLLLSDSGFYLCAWSVRRVSYQETQYFGPGTRLLVL.

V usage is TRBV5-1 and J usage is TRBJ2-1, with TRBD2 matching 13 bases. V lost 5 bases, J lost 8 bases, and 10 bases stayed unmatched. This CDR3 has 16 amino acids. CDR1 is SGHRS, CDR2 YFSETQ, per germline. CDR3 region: CASSLLGGLAGHEQFF. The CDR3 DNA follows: TGCGCCAGCAGTCTTTTGGGGGGACTAGCGGGACATGAGCAGTTCTTC.

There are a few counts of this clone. DNA for the CDR3: TGTGCCAACTCAGAAGCTTTCTTT. Residues: CANSEAFF. This rearrangement joins TRBV6-5 to TRBJ1-1; D not certain. The germline V gene encodes CDR1 MNHEY and CDR2 SVGAGI. There are 8 residues in the CDR3. Trimming shortened V by 10 bases and J by 8 bases, and 5 bases separated the two germline ends.

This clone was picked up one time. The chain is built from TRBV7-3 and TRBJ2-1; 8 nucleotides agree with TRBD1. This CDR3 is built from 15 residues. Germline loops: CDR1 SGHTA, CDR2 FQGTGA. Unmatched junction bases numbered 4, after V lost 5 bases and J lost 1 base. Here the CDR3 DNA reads TGTGCCAGCAGCCGACAGGGGTCGTCCTACAATGAGCAGTTCTTC. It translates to CASSRQGSSYNEQFF.

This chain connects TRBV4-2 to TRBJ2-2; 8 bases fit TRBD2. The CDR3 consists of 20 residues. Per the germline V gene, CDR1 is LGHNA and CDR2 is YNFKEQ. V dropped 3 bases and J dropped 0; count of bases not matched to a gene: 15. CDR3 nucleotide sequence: TGTGCCAGCAGCCAGAGACTTCGAGCGGGGGCTGTTACGAACACCGGGGAGCTGTTTTTT. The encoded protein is CASSQRLRAGAVTNTGELFF.

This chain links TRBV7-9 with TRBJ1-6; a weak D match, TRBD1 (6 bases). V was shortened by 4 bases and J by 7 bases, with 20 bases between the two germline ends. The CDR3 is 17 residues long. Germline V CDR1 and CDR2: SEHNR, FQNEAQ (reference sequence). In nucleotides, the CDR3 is TGTGCCAGCAGCTGGGGGCTCGAGCCGACGGGCAATTCACCCCTCCACTTT. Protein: CASSWGLEPTGNSPLHF.

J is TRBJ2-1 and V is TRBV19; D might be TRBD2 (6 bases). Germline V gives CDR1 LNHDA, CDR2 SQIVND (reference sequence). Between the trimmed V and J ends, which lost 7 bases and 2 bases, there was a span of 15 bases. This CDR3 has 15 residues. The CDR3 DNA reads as TGTGCCAGTAAGGACGGAGGGGCGCCCTACAATGAGCAGTTCTTC. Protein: CASKDGGAPYNEQFF.

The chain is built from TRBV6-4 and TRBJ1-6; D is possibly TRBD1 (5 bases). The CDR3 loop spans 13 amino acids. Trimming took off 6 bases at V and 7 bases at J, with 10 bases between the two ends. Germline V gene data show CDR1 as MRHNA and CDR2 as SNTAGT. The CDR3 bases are TGTGCCAGCAGGGAGGGGCTAAATTCACCCCTCCACTTT. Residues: CASREGLNSPLHF.

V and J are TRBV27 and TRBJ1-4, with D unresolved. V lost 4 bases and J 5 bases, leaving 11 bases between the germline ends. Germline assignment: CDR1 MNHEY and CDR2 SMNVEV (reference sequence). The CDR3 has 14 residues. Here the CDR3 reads CASSSGPVNEKLFF. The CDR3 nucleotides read TGTGCCAGCAGTTCTGGGCCGGTAAATGAAAAACTGTTTTTT.

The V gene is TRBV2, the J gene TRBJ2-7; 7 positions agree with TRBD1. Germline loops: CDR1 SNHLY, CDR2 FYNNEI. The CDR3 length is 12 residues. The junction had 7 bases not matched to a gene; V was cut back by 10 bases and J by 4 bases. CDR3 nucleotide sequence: TGTGCCACCCTAGACAGGGAATACGAGCAGTACTTC. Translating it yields CATLDREYEQYF.

The CDR3 protein is CASFMTGGSETQYF. As DNA, the CDR3 is TGCGCCAGCTTTATGACAGGGGGCTCCGAGACCCAGTACTTC. This chain connects TRBV5-1 to TRBJ2-5; TRBD1 agrees at 10 bases. This CDR3 has 14 residues. The V gene's germline CDR1 is SGHRS and CDR2 YFSETQ. V lost 7 bases, J lost 5 bases, and 8 bases stayed unmatched.

The CDR3 sequence: CASSRPGTAIRETQYF. The DNA of the CDR3 is TGCGCCAGCAGCAGACCGGGGACAGCAATTCGGGAGACCCAGTACTTC. The gene calls are TRBV10-2 and TRBJ2-5; 7 nucleotides line up with TRBD1. Germline V gene lookup returns CDR1 WSHSY and CDR2 SAAADI. This CDR3 is 16 amino acids long. With 6 bases clipped from V and 5 bases from J, the junction kept 15 bases outside the gene matches.

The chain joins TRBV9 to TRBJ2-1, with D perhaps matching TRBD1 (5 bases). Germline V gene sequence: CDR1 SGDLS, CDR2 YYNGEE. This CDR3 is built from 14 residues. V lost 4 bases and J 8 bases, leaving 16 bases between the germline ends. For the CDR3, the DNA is TGTGCCAGCAGCCTAAACTTCAGGGAAGATGAGCAGTTCTTC. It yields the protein CASSLNFREDEQFF.